This T cell receptor beta chain was recorded in a study of CD8+CD57+ T cells in acquired aplastic anemia (dated by TCRdb to 2017 to 2018). With respect to the entire study: DNA extracted from sorted CD4+ and CD8+ cells had a mean of roughly 3.3 ug, with a range of 0.2 to 27.4 ug. CD8+CD57+ expansion was defined as a frequency above the mean frequency observed in healthy subjects.

General findings and caveats noted by the study authors: Although roughly 30 CD8+ CDR3 sequences were shared by patients and controls, these sequences appeared highly expressed in patients and within the immunodominant clones of patients. CD8+ Simpson's diversity did not differ significantly between patients and healthy controls (P=0.060).

Flow cytometry had shown CD8+CD57+ cell expansion in the patients selected for sequencing. Every patient had a diagnosis of severe acquired aplastic anemia based on International Study of Aplastic Anemia and Agranulocytosis and Camitta criteria. Patients had received no therapy at the time of blood sampling. In the study, sorted CD4+ and CD8+ blood T cells from patients with severe aplastic anemia and from healthy subjects underwent deep sequencing of TCR repertoires. Patients were enrolled in the USA under clinicaltrials.gov protocols 00001620, 01623167, 00001397, 00071045, 00081523 and 00961064. Ficoll-Paque density gradient centrifugation was used to isolate peripheral blood mononuclear cells. CD4+ and CD8+ T cells were sorted by FACS or magnetic beads before DNA extraction. CDR1 and CDR2, per the germline V gene (reference sequence), are LNHDA and SQIVND. The CDR3 contains 15 residues, cysteine and phenylalanine counted. Solely the CDR3 DNA is kept, with 45 bases framed from the first base. V was cut back by 4 bases and J by 5 bases, leaving a gap of 17 bases between them.

Genomic DNA served as template for TCR beta VDJ combination and CDR3 sequence profiling. An Illumina HiSeq 2000 was the platform used for TCR repertoire sequencing. The authors' analysis ran thus. TRBV/TRBJ rearrangement plots, CDR3 size and DJ length profiles, and Simpson's diversity index were used to assess repertoires. The most abundant DNA sequence in the deep sequencing data was taken as the immunodominant clone. CDR3 amino acid sequences were screened for sharing across subjects and compared with published repertoires and the VDJdb database. TCRdb passed the public sequencing reads through fastp at Q25 and MiXCR, retaining productive beta sequences. Each entry is one CDR3 protein sequence, shown with its most common DNA and genes. The V and J calls shown here were made by TCRdb, not taken from the authors' results. The sample table records 400,000 to 600,000 distinct CDR3 sequences; about a third of these occur just once. About 0.8% of the sample is in the top ten clones.

At least ten counts were recorded for this clonotype. Its specific antigen is unknown. No base quality values were provided; no much bigger clone lies one nucleotide off. This TCR was recovered from a human donor with aplastic anemia. In this chain, TRBV19 is recombined with TRBJ1-2; no confident D gene assignment can be made. Sequencing was carried out using sorted CD4+, CD8+, or CD8+CD57+ T cells (not recorded which) from PBMCs. Here is the DNA: TGTGCCAGTAGTAAGGTTATGGCGGCGGGGTATGGCTACACCTTC. Its translation reads: CASSKVMAAGYGYTF.